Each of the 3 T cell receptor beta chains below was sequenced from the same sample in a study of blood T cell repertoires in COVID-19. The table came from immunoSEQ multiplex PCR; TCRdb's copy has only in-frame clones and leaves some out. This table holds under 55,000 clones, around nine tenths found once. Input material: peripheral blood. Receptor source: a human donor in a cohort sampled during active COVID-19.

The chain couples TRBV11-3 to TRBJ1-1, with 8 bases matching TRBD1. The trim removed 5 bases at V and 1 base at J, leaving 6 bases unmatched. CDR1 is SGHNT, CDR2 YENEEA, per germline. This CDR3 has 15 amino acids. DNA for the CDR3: TGTGCCAGCAGCCACGGACAGGGACCGAACACTGAAGCTTTCTTT. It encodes CASSHGQGPNTEAFF.

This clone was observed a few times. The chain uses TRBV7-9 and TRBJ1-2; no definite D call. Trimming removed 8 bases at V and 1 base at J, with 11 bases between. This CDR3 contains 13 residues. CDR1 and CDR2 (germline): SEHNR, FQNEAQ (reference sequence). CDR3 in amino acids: CASVSGGNYGYTF. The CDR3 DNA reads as TGTGCCAGCGTAAGTGGCGGTAACTATGGCTACACCTTC.

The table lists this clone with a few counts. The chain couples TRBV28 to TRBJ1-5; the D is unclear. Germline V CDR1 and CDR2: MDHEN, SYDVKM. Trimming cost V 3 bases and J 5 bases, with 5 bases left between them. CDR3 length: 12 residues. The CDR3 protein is CASSLLDQPQHF. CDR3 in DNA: TGTGCCAGCAGTTTGTTAGATCAGCCCCAGCATTTT.